These 32 T cell receptor beta chains were sequenced from one sample in a study of vaccination effects on CD4 cells after COVID-19. Their antigen targets remain unknown. Within the ViraFEST assay, antigen-specific CD4+ T cells underwent expansion with viral peptide pools prior to sequencing. CD4+ T cells were isolated after roughly nine days of culture. In the vaccine recipients, nucleocapsid antibodies were negative and there was no prior SARS-CoV-2 infection. Assay: immunoSEQ multiplex PCR; the TCRdb copy retains only in-frame clones and omits some. The repertoire holds tens of thousands of clones, about two thirds seen once, with around 20% in the top ten. The sample here was CD4+ T cells from PBMCs cultured with SARS-CoV-2 spike peptides, taken before COVID-19 vaccination. Receptors originate from a human donor who received a COVID-19 vaccine.

The gene calls are TRBV5-6 and TRBJ2-1; tentative D call: TRBD2 (6 bases). Germline assignment: CDR1 SGHDT and CDR2 YYEEEE. This CDR3 is built from 16 residues. The V gene lost 4 bases and the J gene lost 6 bases, with 20 bases spanning the gap. The CDR3 sequence is CASSTDRDFWFNEQFF. CDR3 in DNA: TGTGCCAGCAGCACGGACCGGGACTTTTGGTTCAATGAGCAGTTCTTC.

J is TRBJ1-4 and V is TRBV19; no reliable D call. The V end was cut by 8 bases, the J end by 0 bases, with 10 bases between. Germline values: CDR1 LNHDA, CDR2 SQIVND (reference sequence). The CDR3 is 14 amino acids. CDR3 DNA sequence: TGTGCCAGTCACTTCAGTGCAACTAATGAAAAACTGTTTTTT. Translating it yields CASHFSATNEKLFF.

The chain is built from TRBV7-2 and TRBJ2-3; either TRBD1 or TRBD2 may supply D (6 bases each). Trimming removed 0 bases at V and 6 bases at J, with 19 bases between. CDR3 length equals 17 residues. The germline CDR1 and CDR2 sequences are SGHTA and FQGNSA. CDR3: CASSLALGGSGADTQYF. The CDR3, as DNA: TGTGCCAGCAGCTTAGCGCTGGGGGGCTCGGGGGCGGATACGCAGTATTTT.

The rearrangement links TRBV6-1 to TRBJ2-1; 7 bases map to TRBD1. Germline CDR1 and CDR2: MNHNS and SASEGT. The J segment lost 6 bases and the V segment lost 3 bases, leaving 8 bases of the junction unmatched. The CDR3 sequence is 15 residues long. The CDR3 here is CASSDGTVAGNEQFF. DNA of the CDR3: TGTGCCAGCAGTGACGGGACAGTAGCCGGCAATGAGCAGTTCTTC.

The chain employs TRBV5-1 and TRBJ1-2; D perhaps matches TRBD1 (6 bases). There are 13 residues in the CDR3. Germline CDR1 reads SGHRS; CDR2 reads YFSETQ. The V end lost 4 bases, the J end lost 7 bases, and 14 bases lay between the germline ends. This chain's CDR3 is CASSPMTGGGYTF. The DNA of the CDR3 is TGCGCCAGCAGCCCGATGACAGGCGGTGGCTACACCTTC. Drawing the rest from reference TRBV5-1 and TRBJ1-2, the complete variable domain is KAGVTQTPRYLIKTRGQQVTLSCSPISGHRSVSWYQQTPGQGLQFLFEYFSETQRNKGNFPGRFSGRQFSNSRSEMNVSTLELGDSALYLCASSPMTGGGYTFGSGTRLTVV.

The V gene is TRBV3-1 (or the pseudogene TRBV3-2), the J gene TRBJ1-5; D unresolved. Germline CDR1 is LGHDT and CDR2 is YNNKEL (reference sequence). CDR3 length: 14 amino acids. The V end lost 3 bases, the J end lost 0 bases, and 6 bases lay between the germline ends. The CDR3 bases are TGTGCCAGCAGCCAGGGGATTAGCAATCAGCCCCAGCATTTT. Translating gives CASSQGISNQPQHF.

This clone was recorded once. The chain couples TRBV7-9 to TRBJ1-4; D is perhaps TRBD1 (6 bases). This CDR3 has 16 residues. V was cut by 1 base and J by 7 bases, with 16 bases left in between. Germline values: CDR1 SEHNR, CDR2 FQNEAQ (reference sequence). The CDR3 DNA follows: TGTGCCAGCAGCTTAGGCATTCAGGGGATAGGTGAAAAACTGTTTTTT. This sequence encodes CASSLGIQGIGEKLFF.

The V and J genes are TRBV6-5 and TRBJ1-2; D might be TRBD1 (5 bases). Trimming took 10 bases from V and 4 from J, leaving 22 bases between them. The CDR3 contains 15 residues. CDR1 is MNHEY, CDR2 SVGAGI, per germline. CDR3: CAIWDDEIFFYGYTF. CDR3 DNA: TGTGCCATATGGGACGACGAAATCTTCTTCTATGGCTACACCTTC.

This clone has just a few counts. The J gene is TRBJ1-1, the V gene TRBV5-1; 10 bases line up with TRBD1. The CDR3 runs to 14 residues. Germline lookup yields CDR1 SGHRS and CDR2 YFSETQ. Germline trimming cut 5 bases from V and 11 bases from J; bases unmatched to any gene: 12. CDR3 DNA sequence: TGCGCCAGCAGACCGACAGGGGGCCTGGGTGGCGCTTTCTTT. Translation gives CASRPTGGLGGAFF.

The chain links TRBV6-6 to TRBJ1-1, with a possible D match to TRBD1 (5 bases). CDR1 MNHNY and CDR2 SVGAGI come from the germline V gene (reference sequence). Between the trimmed V and J ends, which lost 6 bases and 1 base, there was a span of 18 bases. The CDR3 runs to 16 residues. CDR3 loop: CASSPSAGTGNTEAFF. The CDR3 DNA reads as TGTGCCAGCAGCCCCAGCGCGGGGACCGGGAACACTGAAGCTTTCTTT.

The rearrangement joins TRBV29-1 to TRBJ2-5, with TRBD2 matching over 9 bases. This CDR3 spans 14 amino acids. Germline V lookup: CDR1 SQVTM, CDR2 ANQGSEA. The J segment lost 4 bases and the V segment lost 7 bases, leaving 10 bases of the junction unmatched. The CDR3 sequence is CSGRWGTSRETQYF. The CDR3 DNA sequence: TGCAGCGGACGATGGGGGACTAGCAGAGAGACCCAGTACTTC.

The gene calls are TRBV3-1 (or the pseudogene TRBV3-2) and TRBJ2-2; TRBD1 agrees at 8 bases. V shed 4 bases and J 6 bases; nucleotides not matched to a gene: 7. The CDR3 totals 15 residues. Germline CDR1 reads LGHDT; CDR2 reads YNNKEL (reference sequence). The CDR3 reads CASSPLDRDAGELFF. The DNA of the CDR3 is TGTGCCAGCAGCCCCTTGGACAGGGATGCCGGGGAGCTGTTTTTT.

The chain has TRBV12-5 and TRBJ1-2, with D tentatively TRBD1 (6 bases). This CDR3 is built from 15 residues. Trimming shortened V by 0 bases and J by 8 bases, and 16 bases separated the two germline ends. Per the germline V gene, CDR1 is LGHNT and CDR2 is FRNRAP. The CDR3 coding sequence is TGTGCTAGTGGTTTGGTACCCCGGACAGATCACGGCTACACCTTC. Protein product: CASGLVPRTDHGYTF.

The rearrangement links TRBV6-5 to TRBJ1-2; possible D gene TRBD1, 5 bases. Germline assignment: CDR1 MNHEY and CDR2 SVGAGI. Between the trimmed V and J ends, which lost 5 bases and 2 bases, there was a span of 12 bases. This CDR3 is 14 amino acids long. CDR3 protein: CASSRDPTNYGYTF. The CDR3 nucleotides read TGTGCCAGCAGTCGGGACCCCACAAACTATGGCTACACCTTC.

The J gene is TRBJ1-1, the V gene TRBV3-1 (or the pseudogene TRBV3-2); tentative D call: TRBD1 (5 bases). This CDR3 region has 14 residues. In germline, CDR1 is LGHDT, CDR2 YNNKEL (reference sequence). The ends were cut back, 0 bases at V and 1 base at J, with 6 bases in the middle. CDR3 nucleotides: TGTGCCAGCAGCCAAGATCAGGGGAACACTGAAGCTTTCTTT. The encoded protein is CASSQDQGNTEAFF.

V gene TRBV6-2 or TRBV6-3 combines with J gene TRBJ1-1; weak D call: TRBD1 (6 bases). Between the trimmed V and J ends, which lost 4 bases and 4 bases, there was a span of 13 bases. The CDR3 totals 14 residues. Germline V gene data show CDR1 as MNHEY and CDR2 as SVGEGT. CDR3 DNA sequence: TGTGCCAGCAGTTTGCTGACAGGCTCCACTGAAGCTTTCTTT. It yields the protein CASSLLTGSTEAFF.

The chain uses TRBV6-5 and TRBJ2-5; D remains ambiguous. CDR1 is MNHEY and CDR2 is SVGAGI in the germline V gene. The length of the CDR3 is 14 residues. With 2 bases removed from V and 2 bases from J, the gap between germline ends came to 9 bases. As DNA, the CDR3 is TGTGCCAGCAGTTACGGGTCGGCACAAGAGACCCAGTACTTC. This encodes CASSYGSAQETQYF.

The V and J genes are TRBV7-2 and TRBJ2-7; D may be TRBD1 or TRBD2 (5 bases each). Germline V gene sequence: CDR1 SGHTA, CDR2 FQGNSA. The length of the CDR3 is 13 residues. Trimming pared 1 base from V and 5 bases from J, leaving 9 bases between. CDR3 in DNA: TGTGCCAGCAGCTTAGAACGGGGCCACGAGCAGTACTTC. It translates to CASSLERGHEQYF. Combining the CDR3 with reference TRBV7-2 and TRBJ2-7 gives the whole variable domain GAGVSQSPSNKVTEKGKDVELRCDPISGHTALYWYRQSLGQGLEFLIYFQGNSAPDKSGLPSDRFSAERTGGSVSTLTIQRTQQEDSAVYLCASSLERGHEQYFGPGTRLTVT.

The V call is TRBV18, the J call TRBJ2-7; no clear D gene. Looked up from germline, CDR1 is KGHSH and CDR2 is LQKENI. CDR3 length: 14 amino acids. Trimming took off 0 bases at V and 6 bases at J, with 12 bases between the two ends. The CDR3 loop reads CASSPPSVPSEQYF. Here the CDR3 DNA reads TGTGCCAGCTCACCACCGTCAGTACCAAGCGAGCAGTACTTC.

The J gene is TRBJ1-1, the V gene TRBV6-6; no reliable D call. With 2 bases removed from V and 1 base from J, the gap between germline ends came to 8 bases. The germline V gene has CDR1 MNHNY and CDR2 SVGAGI (reference sequence). This CDR3 region has 14 residues. The CDR3 loop is CASSYHEGNTEAFF. CDR3 sequence (DNA): TGTGCCAGCAGTTACCATGAGGGGAACACTGAAGCTTTCTTT.

This clone showed up just a few times. The chain recombines TRBV15 with TRBJ2-7, with D uncertain. The V and J ends lost 0 bases and 3 bases respectively, with 9 bases between them. Per the germline V gene, CDR1 is LNHNV and CDR2 is YYDKDF (reference sequence). The length of the CDR3 is 14 residues. Written as DNA, the CDR3 is TGTGCCACCAGCAGAGATCTAAAGGACTACGAGCAGTACTTC. This encodes CATSRDLKDYEQYF.

This clone showed up just a few times. The genes are TRBV7-9 and TRBJ2-2; 8 nucleotides agree with TRBD1. The CDR3 consists of 15 residues. After removal of 9 bases from V and 2 bases from J, the junction contained 8 bases not matched to a gene. Germline loops: CDR1 SEHNR, CDR2 FQNEAQ (reference sequence). CDR3 coding DNA: TGTGCCAGGTCACCCGGACAGGGAAACACCGGGGAGCTGTTTTTT. Translation gives CARSPGQGNTGELFF. Combining the CDR3 with reference TRBV7-9 and TRBJ2-2 gives the whole variable domain DTGVSQNPRHKITKRGQNVTFRCDPISEHNRLYWYRQTLGQGPEFLTYFQNEAQLEKSRLLSDRFSAERPKGSFSTLEIQRTEQGDSAMYLCARSPGQGNTGELFFGEGSRLTVL.

In its sample, this clone was seen a few times. The chain couples TRBV28 to TRBJ1-6; D ambiguous. CDR1 is MDHEN and CDR2 is SYDVKM in the germline V gene. CDR3 length: 16 residues. V was shortened by 6 bases and J by 0 bases, with 12 bases between the two germline ends. CDR3 nucleotides: TGTGCCAGCAGCCCAGACCGGGACTCCTATAATTCACCCCTCCACTTT. Protein: CASSPDRDSYNSPLHF.

This chain joins TRBV18 and TRBJ1-5; 11 positions match TRBD1. Germline CDR1 reads KGHSH; CDR2 reads LQKENI. Germline trimming cut 5 bases from V and 4 bases from J; bases unmatched to any gene: 4. The CDR3 totals 15 residues. CDR3 sequence: CASSFGQGANQPQHF. In DNA, the CDR3 is TGTGCCAGCTCATTCGGACAGGGGGCTAATCAGCCCCAGCATTTT. Drawing the rest from reference TRBV18 and TRBJ1-5, the complete variable domain is NAGVMQNPRHLVRRRGQEARLRCSPMKGHSHVYWYRQLPEEGLKFMVYLQKENIIDESGMPKERFSAEFPKEGPSILRIQQVVRGDSAAYFCASSFGQGANQPQHFGDGTRLSIL.

The chain joins TRBV18 to TRBJ1-2, with D perhaps TRBD1 (5 bases). The CDR3 is 15 amino acids. Per the germline V gene, CDR1 is KGHSH and CDR2 is LQKENI. The V and J ends lost 3 bases and 0 bases respectively, with 11 bases between them. The CDR3 loop is CASSPGTGPNYGYTF. CDR3 bases: TGTGCCAGCTCACCCGGGACGGGTCCTAACTATGGCTACACCTTC.

This clone was seen a few times. The chain carries TRBV4-2 and TRBJ1-6, with D hard to call. CDR3 length: 13 amino acids. V lost 3 bases and J 10 bases, leaving 10 bases between the germline ends. From germline, CDR1 is LGHNA and CDR2 YNFKEQ. The CDR3 is CASSQGGDSPLHF. The CDR3 bases are TGTGCCAGCAGCCAGGGTGGTGACTCACCCCTCCACTTT.

This clone has only a few counts. The gene calls are TRBV28 and TRBJ2-2; 9 bases align to TRBD2. J gave up 6 bases and V 3 bases, and 2 bases lay outside the gene matches. The CDR3 has 14 amino acids. The germline V gene has CDR1 MDHEN and CDR2 SYDVKM. The CDR3, as DNA: TGTGCCAGCAGTTTTAGCGGGGGATCCGGGGAGCTGTTTTTT. Protein sequence: CASSFSGGSGELFF.

This chain connects TRBV30 to TRBJ1-4; D might be TRBD1 (6 bases). CDR1 GTSNPN and CDR2 SVGIG come from the germline V gene (reference sequence). This CDR3 comprises 14 residues. The ends were cut back, 1 base at V and 8 bases at J, with 14 bases in the middle. The CDR3 coding sequence is TGTGCCTGGAGTGAGGCAGGGACAATAGAAAAACTGTTTTTT. It codes for CAWSEAGTIEKLFF.

This sequence joins TRBV5-4 and TRBJ2-3; a possible D gene is TRBD2 (5 bases). CDR3 size: 15 residues. Germline values: CDR1 SGHNT, CDR2 YYREEE (reference sequence). The ends were cut back, 0 bases at V and 3 bases at J, with 11 bases in the middle. CDR3 in DNA: TGTGCCAGCAGCTTGGTATACGGGAAGACAGATACGCAGTATTTT. Translation: CASSLVYGKTDTQYF.

The chain couples TRBV6-5 to TRBJ1-1; no definite D call. V lost 10 bases and J 2 bases, leaving 8 bases between the germline ends. This CDR3 region has 11 residues. Germline loops: CDR1 MNHEY, CDR2 SVGAGI. The CDR3 is CATRINTEAFF. The CDR3 nucleotides read TGTGCCACCAGGATCAACACTGAAGCTTTCTTT.

This clone appeared once. The chain employs TRBV24-1 and TRBJ2-1; 7 nucleotides align to TRBD2. Germline CDR1 and CDR2: KGHDR and SFDVKD. V lost 4 bases and J lost 2; bases outside the gene matches: 4. The CDR3 runs to 15 residues. The CDR3 DNA follows: TGTGCCACCAGTGAAGCTAGCGGTACCTACAATGAGCAGTTCTTC. It translates to CATSEASGTYNEQFF.

This chain joins TRBV29-1 and TRBJ2-2, with no clear D. CDR1 and CDR2 (germline): SQVTM, ANQGSEA. The CDR3 is made up of 12 amino acids. V lost 6 bases, J lost 3 bases, and 8 bases lay in between. CDR3 nucleotides: TGCAGCGTGGAGACTGACACCGGGGAGCTGTTTTTT. Protein sequence: CSVETDTGELFF.